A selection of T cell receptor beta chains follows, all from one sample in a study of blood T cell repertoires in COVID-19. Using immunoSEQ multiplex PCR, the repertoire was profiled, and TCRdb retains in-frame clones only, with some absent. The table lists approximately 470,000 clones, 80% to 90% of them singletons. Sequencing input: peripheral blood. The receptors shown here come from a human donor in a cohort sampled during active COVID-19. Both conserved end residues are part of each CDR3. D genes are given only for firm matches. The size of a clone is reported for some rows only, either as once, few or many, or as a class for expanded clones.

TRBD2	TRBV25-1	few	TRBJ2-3	TGTGCCAGCAGTCCTACGACTAGCGGGATTGGAGATACGCAGTATTTT	CASSPTTSGIGDTQYF
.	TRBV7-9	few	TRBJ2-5	TGTGCCAGCAGCACCGGGAACGGGGTCCAGTACTTC	CASSTGNGVQYF
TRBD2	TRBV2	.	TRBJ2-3	TGTGCCAGCAGCGGGACTAGCGGGAGCCCCGCGGATACGCAGTATTTT	CASSGTSGSPADTQYF
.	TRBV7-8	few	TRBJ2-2	TGTGCCAGCAGCGATCTAAGCACCGGGGAGCTGTTTTTT	CASSDLSTGELFF
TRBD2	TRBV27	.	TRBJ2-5	TGTGCCAGCAGTCCGGGACTAAAAGAGACCCAGTACTTC	CASSPGLKETQYF
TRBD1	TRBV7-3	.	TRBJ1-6	TGTGCCAGCAGCGAAACAGGGGGTCATTCACCCCTCCACTTT	CASSETGGHSPLHF
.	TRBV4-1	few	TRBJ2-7	TGCGCCAGCAGCCCTGGGACAAGATCGTCCTACGAGCAGTACTTC	CASSPGTRSSYEQYF
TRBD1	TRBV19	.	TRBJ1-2	TGTGCCAGTAGTATAGATCAGGGGCAGGGGGACACCTTC	CASSIDQGQGDTF
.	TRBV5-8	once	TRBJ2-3	TGTGCCAGCAGCTTGGTCTCAGATACGCAGTATTTT	CASSLVSDTQYF
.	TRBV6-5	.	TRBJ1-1	TGTGCCAGCAGTTCCCCAGGGCTGAACACTGAAGCTTTCTTT	CASSSPGLNTEAFF
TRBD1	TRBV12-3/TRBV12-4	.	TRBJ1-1	TGTGCCGGTCGACAGGGGGCTACGGAAGCTTTCTTT	CAGRQGATEAFF
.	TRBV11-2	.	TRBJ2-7	TGTGCCAGCAGCGGGGGCTGGGGGGGCGGCTACGAGCAGTACTTC	CASSGGWGGGYEQYF
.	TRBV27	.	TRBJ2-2	TGTGCCAGCAGTTTCCCGGGACACAAACAAGTCACCGGGGAGCTGTTTTTT	CASSFPGHKQVTGELFF
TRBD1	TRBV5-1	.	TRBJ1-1	TGCGCCAGCAGCTTGTTCAGGGGGATGAGTGAAGCTTTCTTT	CASSLFRGMSEAFF
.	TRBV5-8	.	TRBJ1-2	TGTGCCAGCAGCCGGGGGGGTAATGCCCATGGCTACACCTTC	CASSRGGNAHGYTF
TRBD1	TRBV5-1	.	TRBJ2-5	TGCGCCAGCAGCCGGACTCAGACAGGGGGCGAGGAGACCCAGTACTTC	CASSRTQTGGEETQYF
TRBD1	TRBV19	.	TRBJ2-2	TGTGCCAGCCAGATGGACAGGGCGGGCACCGGGGAGCTGTTTTTT	CASQMDRAGTGELFF
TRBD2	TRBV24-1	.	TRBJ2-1	TGTGCCACCAGTGATTCCACATTCGCCGGGACTAGCGGCTACAATGAGCAGTTCTTC	CATSDSTFAGTSGYNEQFF
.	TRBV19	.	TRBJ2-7	TGTGCCAGTAGTATGGGCTACGCAAGGCACTACGAGCAGTACTTC	CASSMGYARHYEQYF
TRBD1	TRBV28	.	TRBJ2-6	TGTGCCAGCAGTTTTGGGACAGGGGAGCCCTCTGGGGCCAACGTCCTGACTTTC	CASSFGTGEPSGANVLTF
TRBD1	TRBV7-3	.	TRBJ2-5	TGTGCCAGGGACAGGGGGCAAGAGACCCAGTACTTC	CARDRGQETQYF
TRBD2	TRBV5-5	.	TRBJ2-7	TGTGCCAGCAGCTTGGGACTAGCGGGAGCCTACGAGCAGTACTTC	CASSLGLAGAYEQYF
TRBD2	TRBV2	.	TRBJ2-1	TGTGCCAGCAGTGCCATTAGCGGGAGGGGGGGCAATGAGCAGTTCTTC	CASSAISGRGGNEQFF
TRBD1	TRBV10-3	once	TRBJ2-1	TGTGCCATCCAGGGACAGGGATACAATGAGCAGTTCTTC	CAIQGQGYNEQFF
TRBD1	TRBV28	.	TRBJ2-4	TGTGCCAGCACCCTGGGCAGGGGGAACATTCAGTACTTC	CASTLGRGNIQYF
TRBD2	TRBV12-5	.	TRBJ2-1	TGTGCTAGTGGTTTGGCCGGGACTAGCATCAATGAGCAGTTCTTC	CASGLAGTSINEQFF
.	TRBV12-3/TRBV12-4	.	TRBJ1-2	TGTGCCAGCATTAAGCAGGGGACCTATGGCTACACCTTC	CASIKQGTYGYTF
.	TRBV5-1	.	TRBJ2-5	TGCGCCAGCAGCTTGGTACAGGCAGGGGAGACCCAGTACTTC	CASSLVQAGETQYF
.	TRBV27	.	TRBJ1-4	TGTGCCAGCAGTTTTACACCAACTAATGAAAAACTGTTTTTT	CASSFTPTNEKLFF
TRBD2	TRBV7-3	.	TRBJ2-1	TGTGCCAGCAGCTCCGGACTAGCGGGAGGGTCCTACAATGAGCAGTTCTTC	CASSSGLAGGSYNEQFF
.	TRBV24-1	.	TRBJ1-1	TGTGCCACCAGTGATTTGTTACAAAGGAACACTGAAGCTTTCTTT	CATSDLLQRNTEAFF
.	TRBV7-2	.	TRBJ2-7	TGTGCCAGCAGCTTAGCCCACGACGGGAGCCCCTACGAGCAGTACTTC	CASSLAHDGSPYEQYF
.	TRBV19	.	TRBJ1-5	TGTGCCAGTAGGTCAGGGTTTGGGTCCCAGCATTTT	CASRSGFGSQHF
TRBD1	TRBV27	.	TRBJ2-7	TGTGCCAGCAGTCCCCCCCGAGGGGACAGGGGGATATCGGCAGGGCAGTACTTC	CASSPPRGDRGISAGQYF
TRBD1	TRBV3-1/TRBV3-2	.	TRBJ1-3	TGTGCCAGCAGCTCCAGGGGGCCTGGAAACACCATATATTTT	CASSSRGPGNTIYF
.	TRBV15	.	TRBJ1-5	TGTGCCACCAGCGCCACAGGGAAGCAGCCCCAGCATTTT	CATSATGKQPQHF
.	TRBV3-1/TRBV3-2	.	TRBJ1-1	TGTGCCAGCAGCCCCATACTGCCACCCAACACTGAAGCTTTCTTT	CASSPILPPNTEAFF
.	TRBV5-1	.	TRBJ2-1	TGCGCCAGCAGCATAATTTCCGGGGGAAGGGACAATGAGCAGTTCTTC	CASSIISGGRDNEQFF
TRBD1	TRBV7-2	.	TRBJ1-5	TGTGCCAGCAGCTACAGGGGAGGCAATCAGCCCCAGCATTTT	CASSYRGGNQPQHF
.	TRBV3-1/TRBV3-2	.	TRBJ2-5	TGTGCCAGCAGCCATCACCGGGGGGACAGGGAGACCCAGTACTTC	CASSHHRGDRETQYF
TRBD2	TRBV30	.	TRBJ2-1	TGTGCCTGGAGTAGCGGGAGCTCCTACAATGAGCAGTTCTTC	CAWSSGSSYNEQFF
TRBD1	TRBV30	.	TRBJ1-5	TGTGCCTGGAGTACCGCGACAGGGTCGCAGCCCCAGCATTTT	CAWSTATGSQPQHF
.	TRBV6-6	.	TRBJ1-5	TGTGCCAGCAGTTATGCCCTGAGTCAGCCCCAGCATTTT	CASSYALSQPQHF
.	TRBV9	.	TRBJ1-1	TGTGCCAGCACGAAGGACTTAATGAACACTGAAGCTTTCTTT	CASTKDLMNTEAFF
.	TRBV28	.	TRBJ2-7	TGTGCCAGCAGTCCTGTCCCTAGCGAGCAGTACTTC	CASSPVPSEQYF
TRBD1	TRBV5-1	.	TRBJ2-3	TGCGCCAGCAGCCTGCAGGGGGCAGCGATGGGCACAGATACGCAGTATTTT	CASSLQGAAMGTDTQYF
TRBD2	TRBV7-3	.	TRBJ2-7	TGTGCCAGCAGCTTAGGTAGCGGGAGCTCCTACGAGCAGTACTTC	CASSLGSGSSYEQYF
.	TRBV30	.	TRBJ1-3	TGTGCCTGGAGTGGGCCCGACAGACCTGGAAACACCATATATTTT	CAWSGPDRPGNTIYF
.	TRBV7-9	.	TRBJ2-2	TGTGCCAGCAGCTTAGTTCAGGTAATGAACACCGGGGAGCTGTTTTTT	CASSLVQVMNTGELFF
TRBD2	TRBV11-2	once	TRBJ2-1	TGTGCCAGCAGCTTTCTAGCGGGAGGGCAGAATGAGCAGTTCTTC	CASSFLAGGQNEQFF
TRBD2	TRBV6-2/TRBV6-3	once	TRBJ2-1	TGTGCCAGCAGTCCCCTAAGCGGGAGTATCTACAATGAGCAGTTCTTC	CASSPLSGSIYNEQFF
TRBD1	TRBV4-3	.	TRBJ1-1	TGCGCCAGCAGCCAAGATCTCGGGACAGGGGCGAACACTGAAGCTTTCTTT	CASSQDLGTGANTEAFF
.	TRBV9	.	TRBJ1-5	TGTGCCAGCAGCGTAGGCATCGGGGATTATAGCAATCAGCCCCAGCATTTT	CASSVGIGDYSNQPQHF